This T cell receptor (beta chain) was retrieved from a study of sequential checkpoint blockade in melanoma. Study information: Arm A got nivolumab then ipilimumab; arm B the reverse, 1:1. Both treatment sequences were followed by maintenance nivolumab.

This sample's treatment: randomized to nivolumab then ipilimumab (arm A) or the reverse (arm B). Germline-derived CDR1 and CDR2 are MNHEY and SMNVEV (reference sequence). The CDR3 loop spans 17 amino acids. This clone was observed a handful of times. One junction end does not reproduce the germline sequence, and a read error may be involved. Libraries were prepared by immunoSEQ multiplex PCR; TCRdb keeps only in-frame clonotypes and omits some of them. The sample gives 12,000 to 15,000 clones, under 65% of which show up once; about 16% is in the top ten. The rearrangement uses TRBV27 and TRBJ2-5, with 10 bases that match TRBD2. The sample here was CD8+ T cells sorted from blood (inferred from file names), taken from a patient given nivolumab and ipilimumab in sequence. This TCR was recovered from a human donor with melanoma. The DNA for the CDR3 is TGTGCCAGCAGTTTATTACTAGCGGGACCGTGGGTAGAGGCCCAGTACTTC. Translation gives CASSLLLAGPWVEAQYF.